This TCR beta chain was recorded in a study of T cells in Graves' hyperthyroidism and ophthalmopathy. The CDR3 runs 14 residues. Per germline, CDR1 SNHLY and CDR2 FYNNEI. Trimming took 6 bases from V and 6 from J, leaving 17 bases between them. This clonotype was seen many times. Graves' hyperthyroidism showing no ophthalmopathy progression within 18 months was considered stable. TCR beta CDR3 regions were amplified from RNA. Carried out on the TCR CDR3, a first-round RT-PCR used the HTBI primer set. In TCRdb, the multiplex PCR reads were re-called with MiXCR into one record per CDR3 protein. The data contain under 300,000 distinct CDR3 sequences, about an eighth of them singletons.

Material: blood. This sequence was found in a woman aged 35 to 49 with Graves' hyperthyroidism. V usage is TRBV2 and J usage is TRBJ1-1; TRBD1 might be the D (6 bases). The CDR3 coding sequence is TGTGCCAGCAGATTAGACAGGACGGGTCCTGAAGCTTTCTTT. It is translated as CASRLDRTGPEAFF.